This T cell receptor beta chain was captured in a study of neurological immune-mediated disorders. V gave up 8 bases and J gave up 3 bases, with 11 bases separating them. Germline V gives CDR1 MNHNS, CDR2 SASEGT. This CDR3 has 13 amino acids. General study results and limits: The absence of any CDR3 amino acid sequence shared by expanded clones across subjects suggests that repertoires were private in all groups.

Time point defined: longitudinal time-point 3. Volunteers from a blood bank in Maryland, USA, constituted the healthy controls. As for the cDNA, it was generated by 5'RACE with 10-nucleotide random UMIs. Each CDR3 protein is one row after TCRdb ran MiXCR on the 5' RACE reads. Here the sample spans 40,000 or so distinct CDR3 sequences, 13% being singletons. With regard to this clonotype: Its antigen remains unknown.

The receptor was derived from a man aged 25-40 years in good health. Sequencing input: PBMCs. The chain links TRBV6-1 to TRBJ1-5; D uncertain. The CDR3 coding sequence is TGTGCCAGCGAAGAAACTCCCAATCAGCCCCAGCATTTT. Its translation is CASEETPNQPQHF.